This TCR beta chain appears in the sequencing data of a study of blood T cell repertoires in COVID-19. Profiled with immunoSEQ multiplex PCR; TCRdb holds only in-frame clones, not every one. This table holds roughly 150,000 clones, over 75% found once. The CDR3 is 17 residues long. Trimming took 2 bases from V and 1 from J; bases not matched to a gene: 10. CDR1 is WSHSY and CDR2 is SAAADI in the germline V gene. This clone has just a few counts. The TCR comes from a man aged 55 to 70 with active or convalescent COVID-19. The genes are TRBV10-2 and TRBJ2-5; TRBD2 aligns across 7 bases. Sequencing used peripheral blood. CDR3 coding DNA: TGCGCCAGCAGTGAGCCTTTAGGCGGGAGTTTCCAAGAGACCCAGTACTTC. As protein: CASSEPLGGSFQETQYF.